The rows below give T cell receptor beta chains drawn from one sample of a study of radiotherapy plus CTLA-4 blockade in lung cancer. Data came from immunoSEQ multiplex PCR; TCRdb stores just in-frame clones and leaves some out. The sample records about 110,000 clones, roughly 84% being singletons. Here the sequenced sample was peripheral blood, taken from a patient treated with radiotherapy plus ipilimumab. The receptors stem from a human donor with non-small cell lung cancer that progressed on radiotherapy plus ipilimumab. Some clones in this sample may be carry-over from other donors' samples. Each CDR3 is given with its conserved first and last residue. The order of the fields is V gene, CDR3 protein.

v_call: TRBV5-1; cdr3_aa: CASSWTTDRVGEAFF
v_call: TRBV2; cdr3_aa: CASSGDRSFGEQYF
v_call: TRBV7-9; cdr3_aa: CASSFTGLGAYGYTF
v_call: TRBV27; cdr3_aa: CASSFSISGQGAGYTF
v_call: TRBV5-1; cdr3_aa: CASSSLTSDQETQYF
v_call: TRBV4-1; cdr3_aa: CASSQSSSGGWETQYF
v_call: TRBV7-3; cdr3_aa: CASSLMGQRDGYTF
v_call: TRBV19; cdr3_aa: CASSISHSYEQYF
v_call: TRBV7-2; cdr3_aa: CAAKRMNTEAFF
v_call: TRBV7-8; cdr3_aa: CASSFSLVTGTGANVLTF
v_call: TRBV4-3; cdr3_aa: CASSQEGEGDKNIQYF
v_call: TRBV4-3; cdr3_aa: CASSQERTAVYEQYF
v_call: TRBV14; cdr3_aa: CASSPIGRWGTF
v_call: TRBV7-6; cdr3_aa: CASRPSGSGANVLTF
v_call: TRBV19; cdr3_aa: CASSLIRPGRDQPQHF
v_call: TRBV23-1; cdr3_aa: CASSAYRGNEQFF
v_call: TRBV7-2; cdr3_aa: CASSPYRGPYGYTF
v_call: TRBV30; cdr3_aa: CAWRAAGRLDTQYF
v_call: TRBV13; cdr3_aa: CASRHRGRLGYTF
v_call: TRBV19; cdr3_aa: CASSPFWQATSGNTIYF
v_call: TRBV5-4; cdr3_aa: CASSLEERGEQFF
v_call: TRBV28; cdr3_aa: CASSFLGRGPLTGELFF
v_call: TRBV7-2; cdr3_aa: CASSPSRQVSEETQYF
v_call: TRBV4-3; cdr3_aa: CASSQNRQDNSPLHF
v_call: TRBV2; cdr3_aa: CANQGGGGQETQYF
v_call: TRBV6-5; cdr3_aa: CASSYGGEKVEAFF